This T cell receptor beta chain stems from a study of beta chain features in type 1 diabetes. Study-wide findings and caveats: Type 1 diabetes patients showed fewer insertions and more deletions at VDJ junctions. Cells carrying high TCR expression could end up over-represented when cDNA is sequenced.

Cells sorted by CD45RO/CCR7/CD25/CD127/CD95/CD27 comprised CD4+ naive, central memory, regulatory and stem cell-like memory cells. The CDR3 loop spans 12 amino acids. The V end lost 0 bases, the J end lost 4 bases, and 4 bases lay between the germline ends. Germline V gene data show CDR1 as SEHNR and CDR2 as FQNEAQ (reference sequence). Sequenced material consisted of expressed TCRB transcripts (all of the isolated RNA was reverse transcribed). This table comes from immunoSEQ multiplex PCR, and its TCRdb copy is limited to in-frame clones, with some not included. The sample includes fewer than 250,000 clones, roughly 70% of them seen just once. This clone was seen a handful of times. Its antigen is still unknown. This same CDR3 is encoded by further DNA sequences in the sample.

This chain links TRBV7-9 with TRBJ2-7; no firm D call. This TCR derives from a man younger than 45 in good health. The source material was naive CD4+ T cells from blood. The CDR3 sequence is CASSLADYEQYF. CDR3 coding DNA: TGTGCCAGCAGCTTAGCAGATTACGAGCAGTACTTC.